This TCR beta chain comes out of a study of T cell repertoires in cytomegalovirus infection. Study-level information: Public TCR beta signature analysis indicated the presence of both CMV infection and matching HLA type.

MiXCR, run by TCRdb on the reads, gives a single entry per CDR3 protein. The sample yields roughly 81,000 distinct CDR3 sequences, 3% to 4.5% seen once. The sample holds many counts of this clonotype. The sequence derives from a human donor in good health (CMV status not recorded). Some clones in this sample may be carry-over from other donors' samples. Sequencing was done on a sample of PBMCs.

This CDR3 reads CASSLAGSQPQHF. CDR3 in DNA: TGTGCCAGCAGTTTAGCAGGGAGTCAGCCCCAGCATTTT. The V call is TRBV28, the J call TRBJ1-5, with a tentative D call TRBD1 (5 bases). Germline CDR1 is MDHEN and CDR2 is SYDVKM. Trimming took off 2 bases at V and 6 bases at J, with 8 bases between the two ends. The CDR3 length is 13 residues.